This T cell receptor (beta chain) was sequenced during a study of T cell repertoires in cytomegalovirus infection. At the level of the study: It can be stated that public TCR beta signatures indicated CMV infection as well as a matching HLA type.

This clonotype was observed at least ten times. The antigen is not known. TCRdb fed the reads into MiXCR, producing one record per CDR3 protein. In the table there are 50,000 or so distinct CDR3 sequences, 20% to 25% of which are singletons. V gave up 4 bases and J gave up 4 bases; unmatched junction bases: 7. The CDR3 length is 15 residues. Sequences were obtained from PBMCs, sequenced either directly or after in vitro stimulation (not recorded which). This sequence originates from a human donor in good health (CMV status not recorded). Some clones in this sample may be carry-over from other donors' samples. The V call is TRBV12-3 or TRBV12-4, the J call TRBJ1-2; 9 nucleotides align to TRBD1. CDR3 region: CASSSTGGRFYGYTF. The CDR3 region has the DNA TGTGCCAGCAGTTCCACAGGGGGCAGGTTCTATGGCTACACCTTC.